Listed below are T cell receptor beta chains from one sample, sequenced in a study of control samples from healthy donors and cancer patients. Here immunoSEQ multiplex PCR was the method, and the copy in TCRdb shows in-frame clones only, minus some. Among roughly 120,000 clones, about 91% were seen once, and the ten largest hold around 3.3%. Material: blood. The origin of the receptors is a man aged 40-50 years in good health. Each CDR3 is given with its conserved first and last residue. The order of the fields is V gene, clone size, J gene, CDR3 protein. Some rows have no size entry. The others give once, few or many, or a class for an expanded clone.

TRBV27	.	TRBJ1-4	CASSRAEGREKLFF
TRBV30	.	TRBJ2-1	CAWKPPGTSGLHEQFF
TRBV11-2	.	TRBJ1-1	CASSCRAGENTEAFF
TRBV12-5	.	TRBJ1-2	CASGLVNRGNYGYTF
TRBV3-1/TRBV3-2	.	TRBJ1-2	CASSQGFNDPNYGYTF
TRBV9	.	TRBJ1-4	CASSARDRGREKLFF
TRBV2	.	TRBJ1-2	CASSDNGEDLYGYTF
TRBV5-4	few	TRBJ1-2	CASSAEDRADGYTF
TRBV7-2	.	TRBJ2-3	CASSLAPAERQYF
TRBV12-3/TRBV12-4	.	TRBJ1-1	CASSRDRKAFF
TRBV4-1	.	TRBJ2-3	CASSQAASTDTQYF
TRBV25-1	.	TRBJ2-4	CASSEYGLGAAKNIQYF
TRBV5-1	.	TRBJ2-3	CASSYRDSTDTQYF
TRBV19	.	TRBJ2-7	CASSNPGQVSYEQYF
TRBV4-1	.	TRBJ1-3	CASSFDSLSGNTIYF
TRBV9	.	TRBJ2-5	CASSVGSLAGAGETQYF
TRBV9	few	TRBJ2-7	CASSPNRGTADEQYF
TRBV19	.	TRBJ1-5	CASSMRQGYEPGQPQHF
TRBV7-9	.	TRBJ2-2	CASSSGGLGNTGELFF
TRBV7-9	.	TRBJ1-2	CASSLGSGVYGYTF
TRBV24-1	.	TRBJ2-1	CATSDLQAGDYNEQFF
TRBV5-1	.	TRBJ2-7	CASSLEAHEQYF
TRBV3-1/TRBV3-2	few	TRBJ1-4	CASSPLGEKLFF
TRBV19	.	TRBJ1-5	CASTPAGNQPQHF
TRBV7-9	.	TRBJ2-1	CASSAGVSSYNEQFF
TRBV19	.	TRBJ2-3	CARERSSATDTQYF
TRBV28	.	TRBJ1-6	CASRLTLDSPLHF
TRBV14	.	TRBJ1-3	CASSQDSQLAGNTIYF